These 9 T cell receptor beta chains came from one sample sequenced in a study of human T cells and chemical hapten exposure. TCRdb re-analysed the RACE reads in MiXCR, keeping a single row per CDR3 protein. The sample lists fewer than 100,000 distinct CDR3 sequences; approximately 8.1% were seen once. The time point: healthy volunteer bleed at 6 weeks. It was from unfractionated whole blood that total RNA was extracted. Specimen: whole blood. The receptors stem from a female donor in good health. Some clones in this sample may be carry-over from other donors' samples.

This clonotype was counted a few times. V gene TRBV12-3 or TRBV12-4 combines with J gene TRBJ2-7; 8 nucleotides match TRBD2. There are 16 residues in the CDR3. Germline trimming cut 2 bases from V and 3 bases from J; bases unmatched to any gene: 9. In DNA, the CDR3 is TGTGCCAGCAGTTTACGTCGGGGGGGCCGTCGCTACGAGCAGTACTTC. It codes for CASSLRRGGRRYEQYF.

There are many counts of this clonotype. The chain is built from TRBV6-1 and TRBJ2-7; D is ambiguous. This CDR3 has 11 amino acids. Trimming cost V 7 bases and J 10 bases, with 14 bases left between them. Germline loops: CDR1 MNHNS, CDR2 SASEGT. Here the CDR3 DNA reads TGTGCCAGCATGCACGACGCGCCCCAGTACTTC. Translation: CASMHDAPQYF.

CDR3 coding DNA: TGCGCCAGCAGCGGAGCAGCCTCGAACACTGAAGCTTTCTTT. This translates into CASSGAASNTEAFF. The chain joins TRBV5-1 to TRBJ1-1; D is unresolved. Germline V gene data show CDR1 as SGHRS and CDR2 as YFSETQ. This CDR3 contains 14 residues. Trimming removed 4 bases at V and 1 base at J, with 11 bases between.

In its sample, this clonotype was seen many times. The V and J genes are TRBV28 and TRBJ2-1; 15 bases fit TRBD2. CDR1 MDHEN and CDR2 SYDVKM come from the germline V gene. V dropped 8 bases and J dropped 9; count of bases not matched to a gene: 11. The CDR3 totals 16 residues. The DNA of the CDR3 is TGTGCCAGCTGGACTAGCGGGGGGGCCGATCAGGGTGAGCAGTTCTTC. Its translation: CASWTSGGADQGEQFF.

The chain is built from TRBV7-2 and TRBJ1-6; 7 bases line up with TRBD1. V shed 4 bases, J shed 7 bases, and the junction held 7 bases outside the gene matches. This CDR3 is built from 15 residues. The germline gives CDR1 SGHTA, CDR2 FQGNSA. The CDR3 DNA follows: TGTGCCAGCAGCTCACAGACAGGGATGAATTCACCCCTCCACTTT. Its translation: CASSSQTGMNSPLHF.

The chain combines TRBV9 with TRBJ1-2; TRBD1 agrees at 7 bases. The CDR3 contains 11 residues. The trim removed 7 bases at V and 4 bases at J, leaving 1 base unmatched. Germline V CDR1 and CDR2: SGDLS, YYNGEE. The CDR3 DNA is TGTGCCAGCGGGGACAGCTATGGCTACACCTTC. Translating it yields CASGDSYGYTF.

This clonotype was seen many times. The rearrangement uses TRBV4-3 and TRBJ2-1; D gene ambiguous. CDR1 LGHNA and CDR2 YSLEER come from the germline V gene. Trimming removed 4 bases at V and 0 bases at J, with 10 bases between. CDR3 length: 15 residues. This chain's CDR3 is CASSLYKSSYNEQFF. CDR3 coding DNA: TGCGCCAGCAGCCTTTATAAGAGCTCCTACAATGAGCAGTTCTTC.

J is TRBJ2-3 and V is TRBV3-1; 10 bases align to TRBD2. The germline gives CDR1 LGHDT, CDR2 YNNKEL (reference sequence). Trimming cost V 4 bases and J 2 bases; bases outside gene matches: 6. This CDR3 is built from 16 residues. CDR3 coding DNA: TGTGCCAGCAGCCCCCTGACTAGCGGGCTCACAGATACGCAGTATTTT. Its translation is CASSPLTSGLTDTQYF.

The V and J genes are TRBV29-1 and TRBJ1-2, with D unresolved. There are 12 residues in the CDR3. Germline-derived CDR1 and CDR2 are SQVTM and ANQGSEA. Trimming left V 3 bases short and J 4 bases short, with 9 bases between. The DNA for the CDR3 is TGCAGCGTTGACCGCGAAACCTATGGCTACACCTTC. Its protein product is CSVDRETYGYTF.